Sequencing of this T cell receptor beta chain was carried out in a study of blood T cell repertoires in COVID-19 (dated by TCRdb to 2019 to 2021). Study-level background: Samples covering the acute and convalescent phases of COVID-19 were provided by collaborators in the United States, Italy and Spain. The prospective study material was composed of cDNA or gDNA derived from T cells, B-cell-depleted T cells, or PBMCs. Subjects who had been exposed to COVID-19, were actively infected with it, or had recovered from it provided the deeply sampled blood TCRbeta repertoires that made up the dataset. The repertoires were made available in a free public database intended to serve as a resource for research on the immune response to SARS-CoV-2. The samples were drawn from two sources: the first 160 participants of the ongoing ImmuneRACE study, and over 1,000 subjects contributed by 6 global collaborators. Nearly every sample came with metadata listing a de-identified subject ID, COVID-19 status, age in years and sex. Where available, HLA class I and class II types were obtained from metadata supplied by the sample provider rather than from assay-based typing.

General findings and caveats noted by the study authors: The amount of clinical and demographic metadata varied by source and participant and was provided uncurated.

Whole blood was collected in K2EDTA tubes by collaborating institutions according to the institutions' own protocols. Collaborator samples were shipped for TCRbeta analysis as frozen whole blood, isolated PBMCs, or DNA extracted from either sample type. In regard to this clone: There is no known antigen for this receptor. Base quality data are lacking; no much larger clone is found one base away.

The immunoSEQ Assay, a bias-controlled multiplex PCR, was used to amplify TCRbeta CDR3 regions from genomic DNA. Turning to the authors' computational methods: Nucleated cell counts per sample were estimated from amplification of reference gene primers within the assay. Sequence reads were collapsed and filtered to measure the absolute abundance of every unique TCRbeta CDR3 rearrangement. Productive Simpson clonality was computed per sample as the square root of Simpson's diversity index over productive rearrangements. TCRdb carries this immuneACCESS record with in-frame sequences only. Its versions omit some clonotypes, under half of them owing to an unresolved V gene in the studies checked, with the rest unexplained. That table is the source of V, J and clone size, and D and trimming were worked out from the DNA. In this sample the table shows about 100,000 clones, almost 90% of which occur a single time. 5% of the sample goes to the ten largest clones.

Its CDR3 holds 14 amino acids, cysteine through phenylalanine. Here the CDR3 DNA is all that survives: 42 bases in frame from base 1. The junction shows trimming of 4 bases on V and 8 bases on J, and the gene matches do not reach 3 bases of it. Via the germline V gene (reference sequence), CDR1 is SEHNR and CDR2 FQNEAQ. The sequence derives from a human donor in a cohort sampled during active COVID-19. Sequenced: peripheral blood. Recombination connected TRBV7-9 to TRBJ2-4; 12 central bases correspond to TRBD1. The CDR3 region has the sequence CASSSGTGGDIQYF. DNA sequence: TGTGCCAGCAGCTCGGGGACAGGGGGCGACATTCAGTACTTC.